This TCR beta chain comes out of a study of T cell responses to AZD1222 COVID-19 vaccine (dated by TCRdb to 2020 to 2022). As for the study more broadly: AZD1222 recipients with second doses at about 4 weeks or about 12 weeks were pooled, because spike-specific TCR depth and breadth did not differ between schedules. A total of approximately 240 trial participants underwent TCR sequencing, of whom roughly 210 received two doses of AZD1222 and 26 received two doses of the MenACWY control vaccine. Enrollment into the trials was organized by age into subgroups of 18-55, 56-69 and 70-plus years, and those subgroups contained roughly 150, 30 and 60 TCR-sequenced participants, respectively. Beyond this particular receptor, the publication reports: Because no samples from the day 14 peak response were available, repertoires could be characterized only after the peak T cell response. CD4 TCRs associated with the vaccine covered the entire spike protein, and the dominant responses were in regions 160-218 and 743-854. In the small 56-69-year group, the increase in depth fell short of significance, most likely because of low power. Most participants were white British and females outnumbered males, and the authors suggested that clonal diversity may have been underestimated. Epitopes outside the regions mutated in the B.1.351 and B.1.1.7 variants were reportedly recognized by nearly half of the unique spike-specific TCRs. After two AZD1222 doses, both the breadth and the depth of spike-specific TCRs were significantly higher than at day 0 and than in MenACWY recipients. Conclusions about previously exposed vaccinees are limited because only five to seven AZD1222 recipients were SARS-CoV-2 seropositive at baseline.

The time point label here, explained by the study, means: baseline before first vaccination. Vaccinee samples were obtained from the UK trials COV001 and COV002, which included a single-blind randomized controlled phase 2/3 trial of AZD1222 (ChAdOx1 nCoV-19) in healthy adults. Trial participant PBMC samples were collected at day 0 and day 28 after the second dose for TCRbeta chain sequencing. Comments on this clone: No antigen is known for it. Per-nucleotide qualities are absent, and no much larger clonotype sits a single base away.

The CDR3 contains 9 residues, cysteine and phenylalanine counted. Only the CDR3 part of the read is kept: 27 bases, read in frame from the first base. CDR1 SQVTM and CDR2 ANQGSEA were looked up in the germline V gene. The CDR3 regions of human TCRbeta chains were analyzed by immunosequencing. Regarding the original processing steps: TCRs in the repertoires were matched against a reference library of SARS-CoV-2-specific TCRs that had been generated with the MIRA antigen-specificity platform. Breadth was defined as the fraction of unique TCRs that were SARS-CoV-2-associated, and depth was defined as the fraction of total T cells that were SARS-CoV-2-associated. Using the MIRA data, each spike-specific TCR was assigned both to the spike region to which the TCR was reactive and to a CD4 or CD8 class. Log10-transformed breadth and depth values were compared by one-way ANOVA with Sidak's multiple comparisons tests. In its TCRdb copy, this immuneACCESS table keeps in-frame sequences only and misses some clones. Where compared with another copy, unresolved V genes explain less than half of these, and the others have no known cause. V and J calls and clone size are as listed in that table; D and trimming were resolved from the DNA. This sample lists fewer than 150,000 clones; roughly 91% were detected once. 5.1% of the sample belongs to the ten largest clones.

This chain is built from TRBV29-1 and TRBJ2-7; the D gene cannot be resolved reliably. Here the sequenced sample was peripheral blood, taken on day 0 of AZD1222 vaccination. The receptor was isolated from an adult in good health. The CDR3 region has the sequence CSVQDEQYF. In nucleotides, the sequence is TGCAGTGTCCAAGACGAGCAGTACTTC.